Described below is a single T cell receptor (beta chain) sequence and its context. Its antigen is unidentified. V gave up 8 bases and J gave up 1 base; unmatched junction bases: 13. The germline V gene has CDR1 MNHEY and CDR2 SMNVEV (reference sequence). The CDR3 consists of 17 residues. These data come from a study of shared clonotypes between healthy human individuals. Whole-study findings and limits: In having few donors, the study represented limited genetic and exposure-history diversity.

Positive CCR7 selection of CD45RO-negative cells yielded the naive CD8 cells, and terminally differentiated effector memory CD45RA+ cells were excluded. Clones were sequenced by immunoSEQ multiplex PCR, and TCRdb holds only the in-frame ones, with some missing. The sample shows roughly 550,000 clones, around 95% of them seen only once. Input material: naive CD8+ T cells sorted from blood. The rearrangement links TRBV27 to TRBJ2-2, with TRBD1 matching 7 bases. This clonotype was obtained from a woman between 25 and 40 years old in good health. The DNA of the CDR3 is TGTGCCAGCGGAGATCCGGACAGGCGCGGGAACACCGGGGAGCTGTTTTTT. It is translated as CASGDPDRRGNTGELFF.